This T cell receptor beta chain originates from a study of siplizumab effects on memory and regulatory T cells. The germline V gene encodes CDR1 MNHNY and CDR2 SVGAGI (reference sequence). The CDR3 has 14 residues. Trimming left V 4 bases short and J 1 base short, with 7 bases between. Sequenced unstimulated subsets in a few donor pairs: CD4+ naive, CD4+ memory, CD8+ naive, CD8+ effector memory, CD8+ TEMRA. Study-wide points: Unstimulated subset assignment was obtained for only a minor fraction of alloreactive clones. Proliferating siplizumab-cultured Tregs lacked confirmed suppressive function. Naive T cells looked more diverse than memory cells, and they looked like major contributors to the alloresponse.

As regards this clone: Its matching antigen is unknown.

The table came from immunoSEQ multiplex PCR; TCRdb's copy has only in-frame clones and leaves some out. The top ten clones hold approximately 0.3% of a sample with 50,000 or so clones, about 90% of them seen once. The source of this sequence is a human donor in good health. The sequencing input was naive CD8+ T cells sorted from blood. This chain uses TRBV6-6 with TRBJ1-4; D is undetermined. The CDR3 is CASSSDITNEKLFF. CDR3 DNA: TGTGCCAGCAGTTCTGACATAACTAATGAAAAACTGTTTTTT.